This T cell receptor (beta chain) came from a study of blood T cell repertoires in COVID-19. Study-wide context: Researchers got acute and convalescent COVID-19 samples from the United States, Italy and Spain. From T cells, B-cell-depleted T cells, or PBMCs came the material, which was cDNA or gDNA.

Germline V gene lookup returns CDR1 LGHDT and CDR2 YNNKEL (reference sequence). V was pared by 1 base and J by 3 bases, with 9 bases between. The CDR3 contains 14 residues. Methods used by the authors: Reference gene primer amplification gave estimated nucleated cell counts. Clones were read by immunoSEQ multiplex PCR, and TCRdb kept only the in-frame ones, dropping some. The V and J calls and clone size are taken from that table; D and trimming were inferred from the DNA. In the table there are about 230,000 clones, 81% of which are singletons. The sample consisted of peripheral blood. This receptor was obtained from a woman over 75 with acute or convalescent COVID-19. The gene calls are TRBV3-1 (or the pseudogene TRBV3-2) and TRBJ2-5; D gene uncertain. For the CDR3, the DNA is TGTGCCAGCAGCCAAGCAAACTACGAAGAGACCCAGTACTTC. It encodes CASSQANYEETQYF.